This T cell receptor (beta chain) was found in a study of beta chain features in type 1 diabetes. General study points: Shorter TCRB CDR3s, moderately but significantly so, were found in Type 1 diabetes patients in all four CD4+ subsets.

This clone showed up just a few times. What it binds is not known. The CDR3 consists of 13 residues. The ends were cut back, 4 bases at V and 4 bases at J, with 13 bases in the middle. The germline gives CDR1 SQVTM, CDR2 ANQGSEA. The sequenced template was cDNA made from the entire isolated RNA. Assay: immunoSEQ multiplex PCR; the TCRdb copy retains only in-frame clones and omits some. There are around 150,000 clones in the sample; more than 60% occur only once, and about 0.089% lies in the top ten. The material sequenced was naive CD4+ T cells from blood. This clonotype was obtained from a man aged 30 to 39 with type 1 diabetes. V and J are TRBV29-1 and TRBJ1-1; a possible D gene is TRBD1 (5 bases). CDR3 coding DNA: TGCAGCGTTGTTCTGGGTGGGGGCACTGAAGCTTTCTTT. This sequence encodes CSVVLGGGTEAFF.